The 19 T cell receptor beta chains below all came from one sample that was sequenced in a study of T cells in Graves' hyperthyroidism and ophthalmopathy. It was RNA transcripts that yielded the amplified TCR beta CDR3 regions. Using the HTBI primer set, a first-round RT-PCR was run on the TCR CDR3. TCRdb ran MiXCR on the multiplex PCR reads and lists one entry per CDR3 protein. The data show about 840,000 distinct CDR3 sequences, with 38% seen just once and roughly 8.3% held by the top ten. Input material: blood. The receptor source for this set is a man between 18 and 35 years old with Graves' hyperthyroidism.

This sequence joins TRBV25-1 and TRBJ1-4, with TRBD1 matching 7 bases. V lost 4 bases to trimming and J lost 3 bases; unmatched junction nucleotides: 8. Germline CDR1 reads MGHDK; CDR2 reads SYGVNS. The CDR3 spans 16 residues. This CDR3 reads CASSGPTGRSNEKLFF. The CDR3 region has the DNA TGTGCCAGCAGTGGCCCGACAGGGCGATCTAATGAAAAACTGTTTTTT.

The chain employs TRBV7-9 and TRBJ1-3; no clear D gene. V lost 1 base and J lost 8, with 6 bases in between. This CDR3 comprises 12 residues. Germline CDR1 and CDR2: SEHNR and FQNEAQ (reference sequence). The CDR3 nucleotides read TGTGCCAGCAGCTTAGGACTCGACACCATATATTTT. This codes for CASSLGLDTIYF.

Worth noting for this clonotype: This sequence may be a read error, since a much larger clone differs from it by one base. The rearrangement links TRBV7-2 to TRBJ2-7; 11 bases align to TRBD2. Germline V gene sequence: CDR1 SGHTA, CDR2 FQGNSA. The CDR3 has 16 residues. The CDR3 coding sequence is TGTGCCAGCGGCTTGATGACTAGCGGGGCGACCTACGAGCAGTACTTC. It specifies CASGLMTSGATYEQYF.

This clonotype came up many times. Germline is not matched at one junction end, which may reflect a read error. V is TRBV5-1 and J is TRBJ2-7; D may be TRBD2 (5 bases). The CDR3 covers 13 residues. The germline CDR1 and CDR2 sequences are SGHRS and YFSETQ. CDR3 amino acids: CASSLGGPDEQYF. CDR3 bases: TGTGCCAGCAGTTTAGGAGGCCCCGACGAGCAGTACTTC.

This chain uses TRBV20-1 with TRBJ1-2; TRBD1 matches at 11 bases. This CDR3 spans 14 amino acids. Germline V gene sequence: CDR1 DFQATT, CDR2 SNEGSKA (reference sequence). Unmatched junction bases numbered 9, after V lost 6 bases and J lost 6 bases. CDR3 protein: CSASSGTGGHGYTF. The DNA for the CDR3 is TGCAGTGCCAGCAGCGGGACAGGGGGACATGGCTACACCTTC.

The CDR3 here is CASSRQGSLGVSYEQYF. CDR3 nucleotide sequence: TGTGCCAGCAGCCGACAGGGAAGTTTAGGGGTCTCCTACGAGCAGTACTTC. The chain recombines TRBV11-2 with TRBJ2-7, with TRBD1 matching over 7 bases. Germline CDR1 SGHAT, CDR2 FQNNGV. Trimming took 5 bases from V and 0 from J; bases not matched to a gene: 13. This CDR3 spans 17 amino acids.

DNA of the CDR3: TGTGCCAGCAGTTACAAGGGCGGTGATCAGCCCCAGCATTTT. Protein product: CASSYKGGDQPQHF. The V gene is TRBV6-6, the J gene TRBJ1-5; D gene ambiguous. The CDR3 runs 14 residues. The V gene's germline CDR1 is MNHNY and CDR2 SVGAGI (reference sequence). The V and J ends lost 2 bases and 5 bases respectively, with 10 bases between them.

This clonotype was seen once. A much larger clone sits a single nucleotide away, making a read error possible. This sequence joins TRBV19 and TRBJ2-5; perhaps TRBD1 as D (5 bases). The V gene's germline CDR1 is LNHDA and CDR2 SQIVND (reference sequence). The CDR3 length is 14 residues. Trimming pared 5 bases from V and 4 bases from J, leaving 14 bases between. The CDR3 reads CASSVAGNGETQYF. DNA of the CDR3: TGTGCCAGTAGTGTGGCAGGGAACGGAGAGACCCAGTACTTC.

This clonotype was detected ten times or more. V usage is TRBV12-3 or TRBV12-4 and J usage is TRBJ1-2; no clear D gene. The V and J ends lost 7 bases and 7 bases respectively, with 13 bases between them. This CDR3 comprises 12 residues. The CDR3 sequence: CASMGGRSGYTF. DNA of the CDR3: TGTGCCAGCATGGGAGGGCGTAGTGGCTACACCTTC.

The chain joins TRBV13 to TRBJ2-7; 7 nucleotides align to TRBD2. Unmatched junction bases numbered 8, after V lost 0 bases and J lost 3 bases. CDR3 size: 16 residues. Germline CDR1 is PRHDT and CDR2 is FYEKMQ (reference sequence). CDR3 amino acids: CASSLGLTSSNYEQYF. CDR3 DNA sequence: TGTGCCAGCAGCTTAGGCCTGACTAGCAGTAACTACGAGCAGTACTTC. The variable domain in full, completed from reference TRBV13 and TRBJ2-7, reads AAGVIQSPRHLIKEKRETATLKCYPIPRHDTVYWYQQGPGQDPQFLISFYEKMQSDKGSIPDRFSAQQFSDYHSELNMSSLELGDSALYFCASSLGLTSSNYEQYFGPGTRLTVT.

The table lists this clonotype with many counts. V usage is TRBV19 and J usage is TRBJ2-7; D gene uncertain. Trimming removed 6 bases from V and 2 bases from J, with 8 bases in between. CDR3 length: 12 residues. Germline CDR1 reads LNHDA; CDR2 reads SQIVND (reference sequence). The CDR3 protein is CASSHTAYEQYF. CDR3 in DNA: TGTGCCAGTAGCCACACAGCCTACGAGCAGTACTTC.

This clonotype was recorded at least ten times. The V call is TRBV29-1, the J call TRBJ1-3; possibly TRBD1 for D (5 bases). Germline loops: CDR1 SQVTM, CDR2 ANQGSEA. The V and J ends lost 2 bases and 1 base respectively, with 6 bases between them. CDR3 length equals 13 residues. The CDR3 loop is CSVEQGSGNTIYF. The DNA for the CDR3 is TGCAGCGTTGAACAGGGTTCTGGAAACACCATATATTTT.

This clonotype was counted once. A much larger clone differs by one base, so this may be a read error. This sequence joins TRBV20-1 and TRBJ2-7, with D unclear. The V and J ends lost 0 bases and 3 bases respectively, with 9 bases between them. The V gene's germline CDR1 is DFQATT and CDR2 SNEGSKA (reference sequence). The CDR3 has 13 amino acids. The CDR3 spells CSARDLTDYEQYF. The CDR3 DNA follows: TGCAGTGCTAGAGATCTCACAGACTACGAGCAGTACTTC.

The chain is built from TRBV6-5 and TRBJ2-7, with D unresolved. The CDR3 consists of 13 residues. V gave up 0 bases and J gave up 7 bases, with 10 bases separating them. Germline V gene lookup returns CDR1 MNHEY and CDR2 SVGAGI. CDR3 sequence reads: CASSYSTESEQYF. The CDR3 nucleotides are TGTGCCAGCAGTTACTCGACGGAATCAGAGCAGTACTTC.

This clonotype was seen repeatedly, ten times or more. The CDR3 coding sequence is TGTGCCAGTAAGTTCGATGGCTACACCTTC. Protein product: CASKFDGYTF. The chain combines TRBV19 with TRBJ1-2; D gene ambiguous. Germline CDR1 LNHDA, CDR2 SQIVND (reference sequence). Deletions cut 7 bases from V and 6 bases from J, with 6 bases between. The CDR3 loop spans 10 amino acids.

The CDR3, as DNA: TGTGCCAGCAGCTTCGCCCCCAGGGGTGACGGGGAGCTGTTTTTT. As protein: CASSFAPRGDGELFF. The chain joins TRBV5-4 to TRBJ2-2; the D gene is possibly TRBD1 (6 bases). The CDR3 spans 15 residues. CDR1 SGHNT and CDR2 YYREEE come from the germline V gene (reference sequence). Trimming took off 2 bases at V and 7 bases at J, with 15 bases between the two ends.

This clonotype occurred many times. V usage is TRBV12-3 or TRBV12-4 and J usage is TRBJ1-6; D ambiguous. Between the trimmed V and J ends, which lost 3 bases and 7 bases, there was a span of 10 bases. This CDR3 spans 14 amino acids. The CDR3 DNA reads as TGTGCCAGCAGTTTGGAAGGTTGGAATTCACCCCTCCACTTT. Encoded protein: CASSLEGWNSPLHF.

This clonotype was observed a few times. The CDR3 coding sequence is TGTGCCAGCAGTCACTCTCGAAGGGAGATTAGGGCTAACTATGGCTACACCTTC. Protein product: CASSHSRREIRANYGYTF. The chain links TRBV12-3 or TRBV12-4 to TRBJ1-2; D is unclear. The ends were cut back, 5 bases at V and 0 bases at J, with 22 bases in the middle. The length of the CDR3 is 18 residues.

This clonotype was picked up a small number of times. The CDR3 sequence is CASSLDRGRKAGELFF. For the CDR3, the DNA is TGTGCCAGCAGCTTGGACAGGGGACGTAAGGCCGGGGAGCTGTTTTTT. The chain links TRBV7-9 to TRBJ2-2, with 9 bases that match TRBD1. Germline V gene sequence: CDR1 SEHNR, CDR2 FQNEAQ (reference sequence). V dropped 3 bases and J dropped 6; count of bases not matched to a gene: 8. The CDR3 extends over 16 amino acids.